This T cell receptor (beta chain) was captured in a study of OX40 agonist ivuxolimab in advanced cancers. Any history of autoimmune disease or systemic immunosuppression disqualified patients. The method was immunoSEQ multiplex PCR; TCRdb's version includes in-frame clones alone and lacks a portion of them. The sample shows 50,000 or so clones, approximately 81% of them seen only once. The CDR3 covers 15 residues. The sequence was collected from an adult with an advanced solid tumor such as melanoma, head and neck, liver or kidney cancer. The source material was CD4+ or CD8+ T cells sorted from blood, sampled in a trial of the OX40 agonist ivuxolimab. The genes are TRBV21-1 and TRBJ2-1; the table's D gene call, TRBD1, was not cross checked with the DNA. TRBV21-1 is given as a pseudogene. CDR3 loop: CASSGSGQGFGEQFF. In DNA, the CDR3 is TGTGCCAGCAGCGGGTCAGGACAGGGGTTTGGTGAGCAGTTCTTC.